The clone carrying this TCR beta chain was seen a few times. Antigen: not known. This sample is part of a study of CD8+CD57+ T cells in acquired aplastic anemia. Notes on the study in general: Approximately 27 CD8+ CDR3 sequences occurred in both the patients and the controls.

The template for TCR beta VDJ and CDR3 sequence profiling was genomic DNA. Via MiXCR, TCRdb re-called the reads, giving one row per CDR3 protein. The data hold around 150,000 distinct CDR3 sequences, with roughly 47% observed a single time. This CDR3 has 13 amino acids. Germline V gene data show CDR1 as LNHNV and CDR2 as YYDKDF (reference sequence). V dropped 5 bases and J dropped 6 bases, with 11 bases sitting between them. The source of this sequence is a human donor in good health. The sample was sorted CD4+, CD8+, or CD8+CD57+ T cells (not recorded which) from PBMCs. The chain employs TRBV15 and TRBJ1-5, with a tentative D call TRBD1 (5 bases). Here the CDR3 reads CATSLDRGQPQHF. As DNA, the CDR3 is TGTGCCACCAGCTTAGACAGAGGTCAGCCCCAGCATTTT.